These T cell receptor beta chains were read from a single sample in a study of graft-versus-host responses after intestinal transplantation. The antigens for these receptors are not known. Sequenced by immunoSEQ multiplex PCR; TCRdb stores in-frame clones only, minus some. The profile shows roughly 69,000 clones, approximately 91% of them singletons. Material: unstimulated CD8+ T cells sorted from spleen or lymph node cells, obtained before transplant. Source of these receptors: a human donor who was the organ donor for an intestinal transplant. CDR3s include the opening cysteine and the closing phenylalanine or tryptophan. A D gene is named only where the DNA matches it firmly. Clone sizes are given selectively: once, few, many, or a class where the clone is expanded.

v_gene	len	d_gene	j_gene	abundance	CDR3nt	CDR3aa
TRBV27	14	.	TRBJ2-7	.	TGTGCCAGCAGTTCAGACGGGAGAACCCACGAGCAGTACTTC	CASSSDGRTHEQYF
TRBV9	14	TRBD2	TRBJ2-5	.	TGTGCCAGCAGTTATCTAGCGGACCAAGAGACCCAGTACTTC	CASSYLADQETQYF
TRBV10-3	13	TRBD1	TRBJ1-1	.	TGTGCCACCGGACAGGGAAAGAACGCTGAAGCTTTCTTT	CATGQGKNAEAFF
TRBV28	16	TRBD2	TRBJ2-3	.	TGTGCCAGCAGTTTATTGACAGCGGGAGACGCAGATACGCAGTATTTT	CASSLLTAGDADTQYF
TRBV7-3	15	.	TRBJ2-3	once	TGTGCCAGCAGCCCAATAGGAGGTAGCACAGATACGCAGTATTTT	CASSPIGGSTDTQYF
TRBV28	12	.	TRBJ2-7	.	TGTGCCAGCCGCCCGGCAGGGCCCGAGCAGTACTTC	CASRPAGPEQYF
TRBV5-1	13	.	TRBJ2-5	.	TGCGCCAGCAGCTTGAGTCCAGGGGAGACCCAGTACTTC	CASSLSPGETQYF
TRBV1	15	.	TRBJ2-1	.	TGCACCAGCAGCCAACCCCGGGAGGGCCCAAATGAGCAGTTCTTC	CTSSQPREGPNEQFF
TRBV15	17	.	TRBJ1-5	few	TGTGCCACCAGCACCTTCCCCCGGGACTCTAGCAATCAGCCCCAGCATTTT	CATSTFPRDSSNQPQHF
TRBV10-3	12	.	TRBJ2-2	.	TGTGCCGCCTCGAAGGGGACCGGGGAGCTGTTTTTT	CAASKGTGELFF
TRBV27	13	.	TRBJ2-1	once	TGTGCCAGCAGTCCGACGGGTAACAATGAGCAGTTCTTC	CASSPTGNNEQFF
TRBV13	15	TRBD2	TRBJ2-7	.	TGTGCCAGCAGCCACACTAACGGCGGGGGTTACGAGCAGTACTTC	CASSHTNGGGYEQYF
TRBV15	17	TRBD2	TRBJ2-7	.	TGTGCCACCAGCAAAGATCGGGGACTAGCGGGAGTTAACGAGCAGTACTTC	CATSKDRGLAGVNEQYF
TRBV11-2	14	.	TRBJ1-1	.	TGTGCCAGCAGCTTAGGGACTGGGAACACTGAAGCTTTCTTT	CASSLGTGNTEAFF
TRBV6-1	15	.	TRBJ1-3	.	TGTGCCAGCAGTGAAACCTACGCCTCTGGAAACACCATATATTTT	CASSETYASGNTIYF
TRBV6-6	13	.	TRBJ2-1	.	TGTGCCAGCATTGGCTGGTCCTACAATGAGCAGTTCTTC	CASIGWSYNEQFF
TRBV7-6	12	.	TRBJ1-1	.	TGTGCCAGCGGGGGGGCGAACACTGAAGCTTTCTTT	CASGGANTEAFF
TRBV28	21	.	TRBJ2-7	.	TGTGCCAGCAGTTTCTGGGGCCTTGTCCGCGACCATGACAGGTTGACGGACGAGCAGTACTTC	CASSFWGLVRDHDRLTDEQYF
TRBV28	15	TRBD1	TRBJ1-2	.	TGTGCCAGCAGCTCCCGACAGGGCCCCTTCTATGGCTACACCTTC	CASSSRQGPFYGYTF
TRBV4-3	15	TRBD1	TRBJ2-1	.	TGCGCCAGCAGCCATGGCAGGGGGCTCGGAAATGAGCAGTTCTTC	CASSHGRGLGNEQFF
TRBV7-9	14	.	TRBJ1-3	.	TGTGCCAGCAGCCCCCCCAGCTCTGGAAACACCATATATTTT	CASSPPSSGNTIYF
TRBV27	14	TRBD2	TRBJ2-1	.	TGTGCCAGCAGTTTTTGGCGGGAGGAACCTGAGCAGTTCTTC	CASSFWREEPEQFF
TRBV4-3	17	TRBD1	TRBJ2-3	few	TGCGCCAGCAGCCAAGGCACCCCGGGACAGGGGGGAGATACGCAGTATTTT	CASSQGTPGQGGDTQYF
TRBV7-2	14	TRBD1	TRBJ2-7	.	TGTGCCAGCAGCTTAATTAGACAGGGCCACGAGCAGTACTTC	CASSLIRQGHEQYF
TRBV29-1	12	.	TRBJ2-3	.	TGCAGCTTGGGACTCCGCACAGATACGCAGTATTTT	CSLGLRTDTQYF
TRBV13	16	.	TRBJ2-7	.	TGTGCCAGCAGCACAGCCTCCGGGACTGGACTCTACGAGCAGTACTTC	CASSTASGTGLYEQYF
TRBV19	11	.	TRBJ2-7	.	TGTGCCAGTTCGGGGAGTAACGAGCAGTACTTC	CASSGSNEQYF
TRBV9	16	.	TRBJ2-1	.	TGTGCCAGCAGCGTAGATCCTAGTGAGGTTCTCCATGAGCAGTTCTTC	CASSVDPSEVLHEQFF
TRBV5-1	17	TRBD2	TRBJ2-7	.	TGCGCCAGCAGCTCCACCGGACTAGCCAGAGAAACCTACGAGCAGTACTTC	CASSSTGLARETYEQYF
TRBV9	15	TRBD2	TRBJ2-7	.	TGTGCCAGCAGCCCTTCCGGGACTAGTGGCTACGAGCAGTACTTC	CASSPSGTSGYEQYF
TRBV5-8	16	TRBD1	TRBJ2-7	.	TGTGCCAGCAGCCTCCCAAGGGGGCCAAGCTCCTACGAGCAGTACTTC	CASSLPRGPSSYEQYF
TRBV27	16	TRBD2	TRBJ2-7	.	TGTGCCAGCAGCCCCAAGGAGCAGCGGGAGGTCTACGAGCAGTACTTC	CASSPKEQREVYEQYF
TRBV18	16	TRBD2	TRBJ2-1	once	TGTGCCAGCTCACCAAGTCCGCGGGAGCTTTACAATGAGCAGTTCTTC	CASSPSPRELYNEQFF
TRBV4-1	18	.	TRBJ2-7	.	TGCGCCAGCAGCCAAGATTCGGGCCCCGGGAGAGTTAAGGACGAGCAGTACTTC	CASSQDSGPGRVKDEQYF
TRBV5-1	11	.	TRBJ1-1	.	TGCGCCAGCATAGCGAACACTGAAGCTTTCTTT	CASIANTEAFF
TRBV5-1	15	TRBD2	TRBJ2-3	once	TGCGCCAGCAGCTTGCCTAGCGGGAGAACAGATACGCAGTATTTT	CASSLPSGRTDTQYF
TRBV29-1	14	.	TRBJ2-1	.	TGCAGCGTTCCTGGGCTGCGCTCCTACAATGAGCAGTTCTTC	CSVPGLRSYNEQFF
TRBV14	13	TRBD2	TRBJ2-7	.	TGTGCCAGCAGCCCACTAGCGGGAGTCGAGCAGTACTTC	CASSPLAGVEQYF
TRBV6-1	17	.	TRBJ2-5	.	TGTGCCAGCAGTGAAAGACGGAGCGGTACAATCCAAGAGACCCAGTACTTC	CASSERRSGTIQETQYF
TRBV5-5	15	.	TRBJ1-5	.	TGTGCCAGCAGCTTGGCTTGGAGTGAGAATCAGCCCCAGCATTTT	CASSLAWSENQPQHF
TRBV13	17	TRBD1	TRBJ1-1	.	TGTGCCAGCAGCTTAGGCCACAGGGGGCGCGAATACACTGAAGCTTTCTTT	CASSLGHRGREYTEAFF